These 31 T cell receptor beta chains were sequenced from one sample in a study of regulatory T cells in long-lasting Graves disease. TCRdb used MiXCR to reprocess the reads, holding one entry per CDR3 protein. The repertoire holds some 1,700 distinct CDR3 sequences, 70% to 85% seen once, with around 7.8% in the top ten. RNA extracted from PBMCs served as the sequencing template. The sequencing used peripheral blood mononuclear cells (PBMCs), collected with antithyroid drug treatment, in newly diagnosed or persistent Graves disease (not recorded which). The receptors were sampled from a woman under 30 with Graves disease.

The V gene is TRBV20-1, the J gene TRBJ1-5, with D perhaps TRBD1 (6 bases). This CDR3 has 13 residues. Germline V lookup: CDR1 DFQATT, CDR2 SNEGSKA (reference sequence). V was trimmed by 0 bases and J by 4 bases, leaving 7 bases between them. Here the CDR3 reads CSARDRGNQPQHF. The DNA for the CDR3 is TGCAGTGCTAGAGACAGGGGTAATCAGCCCCAGCATTTT.

The chain recombines TRBV20-1 with TRBJ2-3; 11 bases line up with TRBD2. V trimming: 2 bases; J trimming: 2 bases; junction bases outside the gene matches: 9. Germline values: CDR1 DFQATT, CDR2 SNEGSKA (reference sequence). This CDR3 spans 17 amino acids. The CDR3 DNA sequence: TGCAGTGCTAGACCCACGAGACTAGCGGGGACCACAGATACGCAGTATTTT. Translating it yields CSARPTRLAGTTDTQYF.

The genes are TRBV4-1 and TRBJ2-5, with TRBD1 matching 7 bases. The CDR3 has 15 amino acids. The trim removed 2 bases at V and 4 bases at J, leaving 7 bases unmatched. Germline lookup yields CDR1 MGHRA and CDR2 YSYEKL. CDR3 nucleotides: TGCGCCAGCAGCCAAAAGGGGACAGTAAGAGAGACCCAGTACTTC. It specifies CASSQKGTVRETQYF.

V usage is TRBV19 and J usage is TRBJ1-2; no definite D call. The CDR3 length is 14 residues. Germline V gives CDR1 LNHDA, CDR2 SQIVND (reference sequence). The ends were cut back, 1 base at V and 7 bases at J, with 13 bases in the middle. The chain's CDR3 is CASSIGAGISGYTF. The DNA for the CDR3 is TGTGCCAGTAGTATAGGGGCGGGGATATCTGGCTACACCTTC.

This clonotype is classed as hyperexpanded. The CDR3 DNA follows: TGTGCCAGCAGCTTAGATGGGGCGTTCTGGGACACTGAAGCTTTCTTT. Translation gives CASSLDGAFWDTEAFF. V and J are TRBV11-2 and TRBJ1-1, with a weak D call TRBD1 (5 bases). In germline, CDR1 is SGHAT, CDR2 FQNNGV. With 0 bases removed from V and 3 bases from J, the gap between germline ends came to 14 bases. The CDR3 has 16 amino acids.

The CDR3 reads CASSLDAYGEQFF. CDR3 coding DNA: TGTGCCAGCAGTTTAGACGCTTACGGTGAGCAGTTCTTC. This chain uses TRBV28 with TRBJ2-1; D is undetermined. The CDR3 covers 13 residues. Trimming stripped 2 bases from V and 9 bases from J, with 11 bases between. The germline V gene has CDR1 MDHEN and CDR2 SYDVKM.

This clonotype appeared once. The V gene is TRBV27, the J gene TRBJ1-1, with D hard to call. The CDR3 totals 13 residues. Germline V lookup: CDR1 MNHEY, CDR2 SMNVEV (reference sequence). The germline V and J ends were trimmed by 6 bases and 4 bases, with 12 bases remaining between them. The DNA for the CDR3 is TGTGCCAGCAGAACCCTCGGGAGCACTGAAGCTTTCTTT. This sequence encodes CASRTLGSTEAFF.

The chain couples TRBV29-1 to TRBJ2-7; 8 positions agree with TRBD2. Trimming at V came to 6 bases and at J to 0 bases, leaving 10 bases not matched to a gene. CDR3 length: 15 amino acids. CDR1 and CDR2 (germline): SQVTM, ANQGSEA. This CDR3 is CSVRPVAGYSYEQYF. CDR3 sequence (DNA): TGCAGCGTGAGACCCGTAGCGGGATACTCCTACGAGCAGTACTTC.

For the CDR3, the DNA is TGTGCCAGCACCCGGGAAGACAATGAGCAGTTCTTC. It encodes CASTREDNEQFF. This chain joins TRBV5-6 and TRBJ2-1; perhaps TRBD2 as D (5 bases). The CDR3 is made up of 12 amino acids. V was pared by 6 bases and J by 5 bases, with 9 bases between. Germline loops: CDR1 SGHDT, CDR2 YYEEEE.

The J gene is TRBJ1-3, the V gene TRBV11-1; 9 positions agree with TRBD1. The CDR3 totals 17 residues. V was clipped by 5 bases and J by 0 bases; unmatched bases: 8. Germline V gene lookup returns CDR1 SGHAT and CDR2 FQDESV (reference sequence). Written as DNA, the CDR3 is TGTGCCAGCAGCCCCGGGACAGGGCCCTCCTCTGGAAACACCATATATTTT. Translation gives CASSPGTGPSSGNTIYF.

The CDR3 nucleotides read TGTGCCAGCAGCTTGGAACCCCGACTAGCCTTGAGTGAGCAGTTCTTC. This gives the protein CASSLEPRLALSEQFF. This chain links TRBV5-4 with TRBJ2-1; the match to TRBD2 covers 7 bases. This CDR3 is built from 16 residues. With 0 bases clipped from V and 9 bases from J, the junction kept 12 bases outside the gene matches. Germline V gives CDR1 SGHNT, CDR2 YYREEE (reference sequence).

This clonotype appeared once. The DNA of the CDR3 is TGTGCCAGCACCACCTCTGGCGTGACAGATACGCAGTATTTT. This gives the protein CASTTSGVTDTQYF. V usage is TRBV12-3 or TRBV12-4 and J usage is TRBJ2-3; D is unresolved. The CDR3 is made up of 14 amino acids. V was shortened by 7 bases and J by 3 bases, with 14 bases between the two germline ends.

This clonotype was detected a few times. The chain uses TRBV12-5 and TRBJ1-3, with D perhaps matching TRBD1 (5 bases). CDR3 size: 14 residues. The V and J ends lost 6 bases and 0 bases respectively, with 9 bases between them. CDR1 and CDR2 from the germline V gene are LGHNT and FRNRAP. CDR3 sequence: CASGNQGSGNTIYF. CDR3 in DNA: TGTGCTAGTGGCAATCAGGGCTCTGGAAACACCATATATTTT.

In nucleotides, the CDR3 is TGTGCCAGCAGCCGCACCTGGACCGGGCCCACATTAAACATTCAGTACTTC. It specifies CASSRTWTGPTLNIQYF. The V gene is TRBV7-2, the J gene TRBJ2-4; no definite D call. Deletions cut 5 bases from V and 6 bases from J, with 23 bases between. Germline assignment: CDR1 SGHTA and CDR2 FQGNSA. This CDR3 is 17 amino acids long. Variable domain in full (rest from reference TRBV7-2 and TRBJ2-4): GAGVSQSPSNKVTEKGKDVELRCDPISGHTALYWYRQSLGQGLEFLIYFQGNSAPDKSGLPSDRFSAERTGGSVSTLTIQRTQQEDSAVYLCASSRTWTGPTLNIQYFGAGTRLSVL.

This chain links TRBV4-3 with TRBJ1-4; D remains ambiguous. The length of the CDR3 is 14 residues. Trimming left V 1 base short and J 8 bases short, with 11 bases between. CDR1 and CDR2 (germline): LGHNA, YSLEER. CDR3 sequence (DNA): TGCGCCAGCAGCCAAGGAGCAGCAAGAGAAAAACTGTTTTTT. It encodes CASSQGAAREKLFF.

The V call is TRBV4-2, the J call TRBJ2-2, with TRBD1 matching 9 bases. CDR3 length: 15 amino acids. V shed 4 bases and J 3 bases; nucleotides not matched to a gene: 3. The V gene's germline CDR1 is LGHNA and CDR2 YNFKEQ. DNA for the CDR3: TGTGCCAGCAGCCGGACAGGGGCGGACACCGGGGAGCTGTTTTTT. Translating gives CASSRTGADTGELFF.

The CDR3 spells CATSDPGQVEETQYF. The DNA for the CDR3 is TGTGCCACCAGTGATCCGGGACAGGTAGAAGAGACCCAGTACTTC. The chain has TRBV24-1 and TRBJ2-5; 8 positions agree with TRBD1. The CDR3 contains 15 residues. The trim removed 3 bases at V and 3 bases at J, leaving 5 bases unmatched. The V gene's germline CDR1 is KGHDR and CDR2 SFDVKD.

V and J are TRBV4-1 and TRBJ1-3; D is undetermined. Trimming removed 0 bases at V and 8 bases at J, with 11 bases between. The CDR3 has 14 residues. Germline CDR1 reads MGHRA; CDR2 reads YSYEKL. This chain's CDR3 is CASSQEGSLDTIYF. DNA of the CDR3: TGCGCCAGCAGCCAAGAGGGAAGTCTAGACACCATATATTTT.

The rearrangement joins TRBV5-1 to TRBJ2-4, with TRBD1 identical over 8 bases. With 2 bases clipped from V and 7 bases from J, the junction kept 11 bases outside the gene matches. Germline loops: CDR1 SGHRS, CDR2 YFSETQ. This CDR3 region has 16 residues. The CDR3 DNA reads as TGCGCCAGCAGCTTAGGACCAGGGGGCGCAGGGAACATTCAGTACTTC. Protein sequence: CASSLGPGGAGNIQYF.

This clonotype was recorded only once. The genes are TRBV7-2 and TRBJ1-3; D gene ambiguous. Germline V lookup: CDR1 SGHTA, CDR2 FQGNSA. CDR3 length: 12 residues. V lost 5 bases, J lost 4 bases, and 6 bases lay in between. The CDR3 region has the DNA TGTGCCAGCAGCAGCAGGGGAAACACCATATATTTT. Translation: CASSSRGNTIYF.

The V and J genes are TRBV20-1 and TRBJ2-6, with D possibly matching TRBD1 (5 bases). The CDR3 totals 16 residues. The ends were cut back, 2 bases at V and 0 bases at J, with 11 bases in the middle. CDR1 DFQATT and CDR2 SNEGSKA come from the germline V gene (reference sequence). The DNA of the CDR3 is TGCAGTGCTAGACTGCAGGGTAACTCTGGGGCCAACGTCCTGACTTTC. Translating gives CSARLQGNSGANVLTF.

V usage is TRBV7-8 and J usage is TRBJ1-6, with 7 bases that match TRBD1. From germline, CDR1 is SGHVS and CDR2 FQNEAQ. J lost 9 bases, V lost 3 bases, and 5 bases had no gene match. The CDR3 loop spans 14 amino acids. The CDR3 loop reads CASSLDDRVSPLHF. CDR3 bases: TGTGCCAGCAGCTTGGACGACAGGGTTTCACCCCTCCACTTT.

The count of this clonotype is one. The chain carries TRBV6-1 and TRBJ1-5; tentatively, D is TRBD1 (6 bases). Germline values: CDR1 MNHNS, CDR2 SASEGT. V lost 7 bases and J lost 2, with 18 bases in between. The CDR3 is 16 amino acids. The CDR3 DNA reads as TGTGCCAGCACTATTAGGGCAGGGGCCGGCAATCAGCCCCAGCATTTT. The encoded protein is CASTIRAGAGNQPQHF.

The rearrangement links TRBV6-6 to TRBJ2-1; a possible D gene is TRBD2 (6 bases). The CDR3 runs 14 residues. V was trimmed by 6 bases and J by 8 bases, leaving 17 bases between them. Germline assignment: CDR1 MNHNY and CDR2 SVGAGI (reference sequence). CDR3 in amino acids: CASREGLRGHEQFF. The CDR3 DNA follows: TGTGCCAGCAGGGAGGGCCTGCGAGGGCATGAGCAGTTCTTC.

By its share, this clonotype is hyperexpanded. The V call is TRBV6-1, the J call TRBJ2-2, with TRBD2 identical over 8 bases. Germline V gene sequence: CDR1 MNHNS, CDR2 SASEGT. The CDR3 totals 19 residues. V shed 5 bases and J 1 base; nucleotides not matched to a gene: 15. CDR3 protein: CASSILLIAGSRNTGELFF. CDR3 sequence (DNA): TGTGCCAGCAGTATTCTTTTGATAGCGGGATCACGGAACACCGGGGAGCTGTTTTTT.

This clonotype has only a few counts. The chain has TRBV20-1 and TRBJ2-7; TRBD1 aligns across 7 bases. Germline V lookup: CDR1 DFQATT, CDR2 SNEGSKA (reference sequence). This CDR3 has 14 amino acids. After removal of 3 bases from V and 3 bases from J, the junction contained 8 bases not matched to a gene. In nucleotides, the CDR3 is TGCAGTGCTAGTGGGACAGTAGGATTCTACGAGCAGTACTTC. Translating it yields CSASGTVGFYEQYF.

The V call is TRBV10-2, the J call TRBJ1-2; D gene uncertain. The CDR3 has 15 residues. Germline lookup yields CDR1 WSHSY and CDR2 SAAADI. V lost 3 bases to trimming and J lost 8 bases, with 19 bases between them. The CDR3 loop is CASSDPTKSLVGYTF. CDR3 DNA sequence: TGCGCCAGCAGTGATCCGACAAAAAGTTTGGTGGGCTACACCTTC.

The J gene is TRBJ1-4, the V gene TRBV7-2; D gene uncertain. V dropped 2 bases and J dropped 4 bases, with 14 bases sitting between them. Per germline, CDR1 SGHTA and CDR2 FQGNSA. This CDR3 has 16 amino acids. The CDR3 region is CASSLFSLGLNEKLFF. Here the CDR3 DNA reads TGTGCCAGCAGCTTATTTTCCCTGGGCCTTAATGAAAAACTGTTTTTT.

Here the CDR3 DNA reads TGCAGCGTTGAAGAAGTGAGAACTGAGAGGTCGAGTGGCTACACCTTC. Translated: CSVEEVRTERSSGYTF. V is TRBV29-1 and J is TRBJ1-2, with D unclear. Germline V gene data show CDR1 as SQVTM and CDR2 as ANQGSEA. The V end lost 0 bases, the J end lost 7 bases, and 21 bases lay between the germline ends. CDR3 length: 16 residues.

This clonotype showed up just a few times. The chain links TRBV2 to TRBJ2-1; D gene uncertain. Germline V lookup: CDR1 SNHLY, CDR2 FYNNEI. Trimming removed 6 bases from V and 4 bases from J, with 13 bases in between. The CDR3 has 14 amino acids. CDR3 residues: CASRMGQRYNEQFF. Written as DNA, the CDR3 is TGTGCCAGCAGGATGGGTCAGAGGTACAATGAGCAGTTCTTC.

This clonotype was counted a few times. This sequence joins TRBV18 and TRBJ2-1, with 7 bases lining up with TRBD1. The CDR3 totals 15 residues. The germline gives CDR1 KGHSH, CDR2 LQKENI. J was trimmed by 2 bases and V by 1 base; bases with no gene match: 2. The CDR3 protein is CASSPQGAAYNEQFF. For the CDR3, the DNA is TGTGCCAGCTCACCACAGGGGGCCGCCTACAATGAGCAGTTCTTC.